The 25 T cell receptor beta chains below all came from one sample that was sequenced in a study of blood T cell repertoires in COVID-19. The method was immunoSEQ multiplex PCR; TCRdb's version includes in-frame clones alone and lacks a portion of them. Of fewer than 120,000 clones listed, nearly 90% are singletons. Sequencing was done on a sample of peripheral blood. Receptors originate from a human donor in a cohort sampled during active COVID-19.

V gene TRBV5-5 combines with J gene TRBJ2-1, with TRBD2 matching 12 bases. The V gene end was trimmed by 0 bases and the J gene end by 9 bases; junction bases not matched to a gene: 7. There are 16 residues in the CDR3. From germline, CDR1 is SGHKS and CDR2 YYEKEE (reference sequence). In nucleotides, the CDR3 is TGTGCCAGCAGCTTGGGGCTAGCGGGGGGGCCATCTGAGCAGTTCTTC. Translating gives CASSLGLAGGPSEQFF.

In DNA form, the CDR3 reads TGTGCCAGCAGCCTACAGGGTGGCGGCTACACCTTC. Encoded protein: CASSLQGGGYTF. The chain carries TRBV6-2 or TRBV6-3 and TRBJ1-2; D might be TRBD1 (6 bases). Trimming took 6 bases from V and 8 from J, leaving 13 bases between them. The CDR3 has 12 residues. Germline CDR1 MNHEY, CDR2 SVGEGT.

The chain couples TRBV11-2 to TRBJ2-5; 8 nucleotides align to TRBD1. Losses at the gene ends were 0 bases for V and 5 bases for J; bases not matched to a gene: 11. Germline V gene lookup returns CDR1 SGHAT and CDR2 FQNNGV. The CDR3 has 17 residues. CDR3 residues: CASSLDRVAGGGETQYF. CDR3 in DNA: TGTGCCAGCAGCTTAGATAGGGTAGCAGGGGGCGGGGAGACCCAGTACTTC.

The genes are TRBV7-9 and TRBJ2-7; 9 nucleotides line up with TRBD2. Per the germline V gene, CDR1 is SEHNR and CDR2 is FQNEAQ (reference sequence). The V segment lost 2 bases and the J segment 5 bases; nucleotides outside the gene matches: 10. The CDR3 is made up of 16 amino acids. The chain's CDR3 is CASSLWGAGGDHEQYF. The CDR3 nucleotides are TGTGCCAGCAGCTTATGGGGAGCGGGAGGAGATCACGAGCAGTACTTC.

The chain uses TRBV5-1 and TRBJ1-1, with 12 nucleotides matching TRBD1. This CDR3 contains 18 residues. V lost 0 bases to trimming and J lost 6 bases; unmatched junction nucleotides: 12. Germline CDR1 and CDR2: SGHRS and YFSETQ. The CDR3 sequence: CASSLALGTGGGRAEAFF. The CDR3, as DNA: TGCGCCAGCAGCTTGGCCTTAGGGACAGGGGGCGGAAGGGCTGAAGCTTTCTTT.

This clone was recorded only once. The CDR3 coding sequence is TGTGCCAGCAGCTTAGCTAGGGAGAACTATGGCTACACCTTC. This codes for CASSLARENYGYTF. The V call is TRBV7-9, the J call TRBJ1-2; unclear D gene. The CDR3 is 14 residues long. Germline-derived CDR1 and CDR2 are SEHNR and FQNEAQ (reference sequence). V was cut by 0 bases and J by 2 bases, with 7 bases left in between.

This clone has just one count. The chain is built from TRBV10-2 and TRBJ2-5; 7 bases are a match to TRBD2. V shed 6 bases, J shed 4 bases, and the junction held 11 bases outside the gene matches. Germline lookup yields CDR1 WSHSY and CDR2 SAAADI. The CDR3 consists of 15 residues. CDR3 sequence (DNA): TGCGCCAGCAGATACGGACTAGGGGTGGGAGAGACCCAGTACTTC. This encodes CASRYGLGVGETQYF.

The genes are TRBV7-2 and TRBJ2-1, with 8 nucleotides matching TRBD2. The CDR3 spans 16 residues. V gave up 5 bases and J gave up 2 bases; unmatched junction bases: 8. Per germline, CDR1 SGHTA and CDR2 FQGNSA. This CDR3 is CASSPSTSATYNEQFF. The CDR3 bases are TGTGCCAGCAGCCCATCGACTAGCGCCACCTACAATGAGCAGTTCTTC.

This chain joins TRBV6-2 or TRBV6-3 and TRBJ2-7; the D gene is possibly TRBD2 (5 bases). The CDR3 extends over 13 amino acids. V lost 5 bases, J lost 3 bases, and 11 bases lay in between. Germline V gene sequence: CDR1 MNHEY, CDR2 SVGEGT. Here the CDR3 reads CASSPNRGYEQYF. As DNA, the CDR3 is TGTGCCAGCAGTCCGAACCGGGGCTACGAGCAGTACTTC.

The rearrangement joins TRBV19 to TRBJ1-2, with D possibly TRBD1 on 5 matching bases. This CDR3 contains 15 residues. Trimming shortened V by 5 bases and J by 2 bases, and 15 bases separated the two germline ends. The germline gives CDR1 LNHDA, CDR2 SQIVND (reference sequence). The CDR3 sequence is CASSPQGPENYGYTF. The CDR3, as DNA: TGTGCCAGTAGTCCCCAGGGCCCCGAGAACTATGGCTACACCTTC.

This clone has only one observation. The chain joins TRBV19 to TRBJ2-1; D is unclear. V lost 3 bases, J lost 4 bases, and 10 bases lay in between. Germline assignment: CDR1 LNHDA and CDR2 SQIVND (reference sequence). This CDR3 contains 14 residues. This CDR3 reads CASSIREPYNEQFF. DNA of the CDR3: TGTGCCAGTAGTATCCGAGAACCTTACAATGAGCAGTTCTTC.

V is TRBV6-5 and J is TRBJ1-6; a weak D match, TRBD1 (5 bases). Looked up from germline, CDR1 is MNHEY and CDR2 is SVGAGI. Trimming left V 2 bases short and J 19 bases short, with 21 bases between. The CDR3 extends over 14 amino acids. This chain's CDR3 is CASSYGDRSRTRHF. For the CDR3, the DNA is TGTGCCAGCAGTTACGGAGACAGAAGTCGAACCAGGCACTTT.

The genes are TRBV24-1 and TRBJ2-1; tentative D call: TRBD1 (6 bases). CDR3 length equals 15 residues. The germline CDR1 and CDR2 sequences are KGHDR and SFDVKD. V was clipped by 1 base and J by 6 bases, with 12 bases between them. The CDR3 reads CATSDFDRSGNEQFF. The CDR3 coding sequence is TGTGCCACCAGTGATTTCGACAGGTCGGGCAATGAGCAGTTCTTC.

This clone was counted between two and nine times. The V and J genes are TRBV19 and TRBJ2-2; the match to TRBD1 covers 10 bases. This CDR3 spans 15 amino acids. Germline CDR1 and CDR2: LNHDA and SQIVND (reference sequence). The junction had 3 bases not matched to a gene; V was cut back by 3 bases and J by 5 bases. The CDR3: CASSILGQGTGELFF. For the CDR3, the DNA is TGTGCCAGTAGTATTTTGGGACAGGGGACCGGGGAGCTGTTTTTT.

This chain's CDR3 is CASSLAELAGTDTQYF. CDR3 DNA: TGTGCCAGCAGCTTGGCCGAACTAGCGGGGACAGATACGCAGTATTTT. V usage is TRBV5-5 and J usage is TRBJ2-3; 10 nucleotides agree with TRBD2. This CDR3 spans 16 amino acids. The J segment lost 3 bases and the V segment lost 0 bases, leaving 4 bases of the junction unmatched. The germline CDR1 and CDR2 sequences are SGHKS and YYEKEE (reference sequence).

The V and J genes are TRBV24-1 and TRBJ2-3; perhaps TRBD1 as D (5 bases). The CDR3 totals 17 residues. Trimming took off 6 bases at V and 3 bases at J, with 21 bases between the two ends. The germline V gene encodes CDR1 KGHDR and CDR2 SFDVKD. The CDR3, as DNA: TGTGCCACCAGTAACTCCCTAGGGGTGTTCAGGACAGATACGCAGTATTTT. Protein: CATSNSLGVFRTDTQYF.

This chain connects TRBV5-4 to TRBJ2-5, with TRBD1 matching 7 bases. The V segment lost 4 bases and the J segment 0 bases; nucleotides outside the gene matches: 3. Germline CDR1 reads SGHNT; CDR2 reads YYREEE (reference sequence). The CDR3 has 14 amino acids. The CDR3 DNA is TGTGCCAGCAGCCGTGGGACAGACCAAGAGACCCAGTACTTC. It encodes CASSRGTDQETQYF.

J is TRBJ2-7 and V is TRBV11-2, with D possibly matching TRBD2 (6 bases). Germline values: CDR1 SGHAT, CDR2 FQNNGV. The CDR3 spans 15 residues. Trimming removed 3 bases at V and 0 bases at J, with 12 bases between. CDR3 in DNA: TGTGCCAGCAGCTTCGGGGGTATTGGCTCCTACGAGCAGTACTTC. Encoded protein: CASSFGGIGSYEQYF.

V usage is TRBV14 and J usage is TRBJ1-1; D perhaps matches TRBD1 (6 bases). V shed 6 bases and J shed 0 bases, with 8 bases lying between them. The CDR3 spans 13 residues. Germline values: CDR1 SGHDN, CDR2 FVKESK. The CDR3 sequence is CASRQGLNTEAFF. The CDR3 DNA follows: TGTGCCAGCAGACAGGGATTGAACACTGAAGCTTTCTTT.

The chain uses TRBV10-1 and TRBJ2-7, with a weak D call TRBD2 (5 bases). The CDR3 runs 14 residues. Germline lookup yields CDR1 WNHNN and CDR2 SYGVQD (reference sequence). V lost 8 bases, J lost 2 bases, and 16 bases lay in between. The CDR3 spells CASASAGLPYEQYF. The CDR3 DNA sequence: TGCGCCAGCGCGTCGGCGGGCCTACCCTACGAGCAGTACTTC.

This chain joins TRBV7-9 and TRBJ2-7; D not certain. CDR1 is SEHNR, CDR2 FQNEAQ, per germline (reference sequence). This CDR3 comprises 13 residues. Between the trimmed V and J ends, which lost 5 bases and 1 base, there was a span of 9 bases. In nucleotides, the CDR3 is TGTGCCAGCAGCCCTACACTATCCTACGAGCAGTACTTC. This encodes CASSPTLSYEQYF.

The CDR3 DNA sequence: TGTGCCAGCACGCGACCGGGACTAGCGGGAGGTGAGCAGTTCTTC. Translating it yields CASTRPGLAGGEQFF. The chain couples TRBV6-5 to TRBJ2-1, with TRBD2 identical over 15 bases. From germline, CDR1 is MNHEY and CDR2 SVGAGI. Trimming removed 7 bases from V and 9 bases from J; junction bases left unmatched: 7. The CDR3 loop spans 15 amino acids.

The genes are TRBV1 and TRBJ2-1; the table calls TRBD2, which could not be checked here. TRBV1 counts as a pseudogene. The CDR3 has 13 residues. CDR3 in DNA: TGCACCAGCAGCCAAGAGGCGGGGCATGAGCAGTTCTTC. This sequence encodes CTSSQEAGHEQFF.

The chain employs TRBV6-2 or TRBV6-3 and TRBJ2-1; 7 bases agree with TRBD2. This CDR3 region has 17 residues. The germline CDR1 and CDR2 sequences are MNHEY and SVGEGT. V trimming: 0 bases; J trimming: 0 bases; junction bases outside the gene matches: 5. The CDR3 DNA is TGTGCCAGCAGTTACTCTGAGCGGGAAAGCTCCTACAATGAGCAGTTCTTC. This codes for CASSYSERESSYNEQFF.

The chain is built from TRBV7-3 and TRBJ1-1; D remains unclear. V lost 0 bases and J 1 base, leaving 3 bases between the germline ends. The CDR3 is 13 amino acids. CDR1 is SGHTA, CDR2 FQGTGA, per germline. The CDR3, as DNA: TGTGCCAGCAGCTTAACCTGGAACACTGAAGCTTTCTTT. The encoded protein is CASSLTWNTEAFF.